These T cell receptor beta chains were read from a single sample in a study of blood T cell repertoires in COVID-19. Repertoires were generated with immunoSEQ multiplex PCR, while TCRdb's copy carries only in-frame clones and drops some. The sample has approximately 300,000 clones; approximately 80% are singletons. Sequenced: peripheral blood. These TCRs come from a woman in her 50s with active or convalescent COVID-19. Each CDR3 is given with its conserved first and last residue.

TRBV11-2	CASSLVVVLGQFF
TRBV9	CASSASGSTDTQYF
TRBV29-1	CSAAGPLSGNTIYF
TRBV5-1	CASSRGTGGNEQFF
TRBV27	CASSLNRGYTEAFF
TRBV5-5	CASSPRDRIHYGYTF
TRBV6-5	CATSVSYSNQPQHF
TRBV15	CATSARLAGVSDTQYF
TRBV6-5	CASSYRLAGEEQFF
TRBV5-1	CASSGTGQLNEKLFF
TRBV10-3	CAISEGIQTGRGYTF
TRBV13	CASSFSGTVNTEAFF
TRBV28	CASSLAGGPSYNEQFF
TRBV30	CAWSGNRNQPQHF
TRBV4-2	CASSQVLETANTGELFF
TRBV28	CASSLPTGSQPQHF
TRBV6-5	CASSYTRDTGELFF